The 13 T cell receptor beta chains below were found in one sample sequenced in a study of blood T cell repertoires in COVID-19. TCRdb keeps only in-frame clones here, not all; method: immunoSEQ multiplex PCR. The sample includes 160,000 or so clones, approximately 90% of them seen just once. The source material was peripheral blood. These receptors were collected from a woman aged 60-75 years who had recovered from COVID-19.

J is TRBJ2-7 and V is TRBV11-1, with D perhaps matching TRBD2 (6 bases). This CDR3 has 12 residues. Per germline, CDR1 SGHAT and CDR2 FQDESV (reference sequence). With 2 bases removed from V and 6 bases from J, the gap between germline ends came to 8 bases. The CDR3 coding sequence is TGTGCCAGCAGCTTATCGGGGGTCGAGCAGTACTTC. It yields the protein CASSLSGVEQYF. The full variable domain, in which reference TRBV11-1 and TRBJ2-7 provide the parts outside the CDR3, is EAEVAQSPRYKITEKSQAVAFWCDPISGHATLYWYRQILGQGPELLVQFQDESVVDDSQLPKDRFSAERLKGVDSTLKIQPAELGDSAMYLCASSLSGVEQYFGPGTRLTVT.

The V and J genes are TRBV5-1 and TRBJ2-6; D is perhaps TRBD2 (6 bases). The germline V gene encodes CDR1 SGHRS and CDR2 YFSETQ. There are 16 residues in the CDR3. V was cut by 0 bases and J by 0 bases, with 7 bases left in between. DNA for the CDR3: TGCGCCAGCAGCTTGGGCGGGGTCTCTGGGGCCAACGTCCTGACTTTC. As protein: CASSLGGVSGANVLTF.

This clone was seen only once. This sequence joins TRBV7-9 and TRBJ1-1; D gene unclear. The CDR3 totals 15 residues. V was shortened by 2 bases and J by 3 bases, with 13 bases between the two germline ends. The germline V gene encodes CDR1 SEHNR and CDR2 FQNEAQ (reference sequence). CDR3 in amino acids: CASSLRSGVDTEAFF. CDR3 DNA: TGTGCCAGCAGCTTAAGGTCCGGGGTGGACACTGAAGCTTTCTTT.

The rearrangement links TRBV7-9 to TRBJ2-2; TRBD2 aligns across 12 bases. This CDR3 comprises 18 residues. The ends lost 5 bases at V and 2 bases at J; junction bases unmatched: 9. Germline lookup yields CDR1 SEHNR and CDR2 FQNEAQ (reference sequence). CDR3 coding DNA: TGTGCCAGCAGCCCCCCACTAGCGGGGGGACCTAACACCGGGGAGCTGTTTTTT. It encodes CASSPPLAGGPNTGELFF.

This clone was recorded once. This rearrangement joins TRBV3-1 (or the pseudogene TRBV3-2) to TRBJ1-3; D gene ambiguous. V was pared by 1 base and J by 4 bases, with 11 bases between. Germline V gives CDR1 LGHDT, CDR2 YNNKEL (reference sequence). CDR3 length equals 15 residues. The CDR3 loop reads CASSQAPPGGNTIYF. The CDR3 nucleotides read TGTGCCAGCAGCCAAGCCCCGCCTGGCGGAAACACCATATATTTT.

The chain has TRBV29-1 and TRBJ1-5; the D gene is possibly TRBD1 (5 bases). The germline V gene has CDR1 SQVTM and CDR2 ANQGSEA. This CDR3 contains 15 residues. V shed 5 bases and J shed 1 base, with 15 bases lying between them. The CDR3 sequence: CSVREGIASNQPQHF. The CDR3 region has the DNA TGCAGCGTTCGGGAGGGGATCGCAAGCAATCAGCCCCAGCATTTT.

This clone came up once. This chain connects TRBV27 to TRBJ1-2; D not certain. The CDR3 is 13 residues long. Trimming shortened V by 4 bases and J by 7 bases, and 13 bases separated the two germline ends. Germline V lookup: CDR1 MNHEY, CDR2 SMNVEV (reference sequence). Written as DNA, the CDR3 is TGTGCCAGCAGTTCCCGGGCGGAGGGTGGCTACACCTTC. Residues: CASSSRAEGGYTF.

The J gene is TRBJ1-5, the V gene TRBV7-9, with 8 bases aligning to TRBD1. Germline values: CDR1 SEHNR, CDR2 FQNEAQ (reference sequence). This CDR3 has 17 amino acids. Unmatched junction bases numbered 6, after V lost 2 bases and J lost 0 bases. CDR3 loop: CASSLTGGAGSNQPQHF. In DNA, the CDR3 is TGTGCCAGCAGCTTAACAGGGGGTGCGGGTAGCAATCAGCCCCAGCATTTT.

Written as DNA, the CDR3 is TGTGCCAGCGGGATTCCGGGACAGGGGGCCGGGGAGCTGTTTTTT. It specifies CASGIPGQGAGELFF. The chain carries TRBV28 and TRBJ2-2, with 11 bases that match TRBD1. The germline gives CDR1 MDHEN, CDR2 SYDVKM. V shed 8 bases and J 6 bases; nucleotides not matched to a gene: 8. This CDR3 is 15 amino acids long.

The V gene is TRBV5-1, the J gene TRBJ2-3; 16 nucleotides match TRBD2. V gave up 2 bases and J gave up 1 base; unmatched junction bases: 4. Germline V gene sequence: CDR1 SGHRS, CDR2 YFSETQ. There are 18 residues in the CDR3. The CDR3 DNA sequence: TGCGCCAGCAGCTTTGGGACTAGCGGGGGGGCTGGCACAGATACGCAGTATTTT. Its translation is CASSFGTSGGAGTDTQYF.

V and J are TRBV9 and TRBJ2-2; 11 positions match TRBD2. The CDR3 runs to 17 residues. V lost 2 bases and J lost 1; bases outside the gene matches: 4. CDR1 and CDR2 from the germline V gene are SGDLS and YYNGEE. CDR3 residues: CASSVLAGGVNTGELFF. CDR3 DNA sequence: TGTGCCAGCAGCGTTCTAGCGGGGGGTGTGAACACCGGGGAGCTGTTTTTT.

The genes are TRBV28 and TRBJ1-2, with unresolved D. The V end was cut by 7 bases, the J end by 8 bases, with 17 bases between. CDR3 length: 13 amino acids. Germline values: CDR1 MDHEN, CDR2 SYDVKM. DNA of the CDR3: TGTGCCAGCACCGGTCCCGGGGTGGTCGGCTACACCTTC. It translates to CASTGPGVVGYTF.

V is TRBV7-2 and J is TRBJ2-5; 8 positions agree with TRBD2. Unmatched junction bases numbered 11, after V lost 4 bases and J lost 7 bases. The CDR3 runs 15 residues. Germline V gene data show CDR1 as SGHTA and CDR2 as FQGNSA. CDR3 loop: CASSYSGLAGGTQYF. DNA for the CDR3: TGTGCCAGCAGCTATAGCGGACTAGCCGGGGGGACCCAGTACTTC.